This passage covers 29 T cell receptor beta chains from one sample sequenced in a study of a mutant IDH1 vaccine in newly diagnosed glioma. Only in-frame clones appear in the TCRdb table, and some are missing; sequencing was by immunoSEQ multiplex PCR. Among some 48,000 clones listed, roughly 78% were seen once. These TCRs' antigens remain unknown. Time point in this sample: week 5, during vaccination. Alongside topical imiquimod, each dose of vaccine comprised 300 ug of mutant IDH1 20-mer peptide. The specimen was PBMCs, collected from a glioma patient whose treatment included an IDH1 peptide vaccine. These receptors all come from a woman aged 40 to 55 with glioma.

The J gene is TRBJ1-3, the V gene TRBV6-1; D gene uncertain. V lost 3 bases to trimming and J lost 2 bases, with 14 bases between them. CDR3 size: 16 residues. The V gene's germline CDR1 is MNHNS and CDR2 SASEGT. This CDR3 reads CASSERHHSPGNTIYF. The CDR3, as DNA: TGTGCCAGCAGTGAGCGACATCACTCCCCTGGAAACACCATATATTTT.

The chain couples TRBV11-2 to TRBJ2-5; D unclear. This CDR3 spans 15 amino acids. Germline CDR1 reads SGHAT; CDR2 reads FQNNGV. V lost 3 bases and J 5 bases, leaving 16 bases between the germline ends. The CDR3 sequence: CASSFAWEVGETQYF. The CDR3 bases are TGTGCCAGCAGCTTCGCTTGGGAAGTGGGGGAGACCCAGTACTTC.

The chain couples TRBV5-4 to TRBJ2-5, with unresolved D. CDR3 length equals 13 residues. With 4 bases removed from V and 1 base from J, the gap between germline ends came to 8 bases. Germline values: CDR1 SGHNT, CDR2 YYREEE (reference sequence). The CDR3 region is CASSLSVQETQYF. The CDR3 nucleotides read TGTGCCAGCAGCCTTTCTGTCCAAGAGACCCAGTACTTC.

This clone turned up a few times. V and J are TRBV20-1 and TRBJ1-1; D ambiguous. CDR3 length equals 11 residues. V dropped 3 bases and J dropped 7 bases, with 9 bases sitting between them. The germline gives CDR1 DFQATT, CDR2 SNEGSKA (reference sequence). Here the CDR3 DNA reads TGCAGTGCTAGCCGGTCGGGTGAAGCTTTCTTT. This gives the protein CSASRSGEAFF.

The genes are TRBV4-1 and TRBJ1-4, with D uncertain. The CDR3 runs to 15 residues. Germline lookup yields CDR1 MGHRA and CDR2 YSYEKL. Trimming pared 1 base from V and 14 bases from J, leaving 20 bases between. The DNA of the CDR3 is TGCGCCAGCAGCCAAGGGGTACTTACCAATGCCCCCCTGTTTTTT. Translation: CASSQGVLTNAPLFF.

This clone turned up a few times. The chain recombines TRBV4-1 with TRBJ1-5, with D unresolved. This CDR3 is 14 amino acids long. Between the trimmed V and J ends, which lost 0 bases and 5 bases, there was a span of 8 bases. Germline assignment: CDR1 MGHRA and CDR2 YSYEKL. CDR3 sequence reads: CASSQEERDQPQHF. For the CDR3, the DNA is TGCGCCAGCAGCCAAGAAGAGCGAGATCAGCCCCAGCATTTT.

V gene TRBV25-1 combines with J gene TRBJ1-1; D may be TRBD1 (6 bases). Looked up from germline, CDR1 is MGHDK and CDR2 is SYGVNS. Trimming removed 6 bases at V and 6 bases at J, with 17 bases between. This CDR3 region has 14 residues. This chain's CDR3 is CASSRGGPYSEAFF. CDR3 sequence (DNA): TGTGCCAGCAGCCGAGGGGGTCCTTACTCTGAAGCTTTCTTT.

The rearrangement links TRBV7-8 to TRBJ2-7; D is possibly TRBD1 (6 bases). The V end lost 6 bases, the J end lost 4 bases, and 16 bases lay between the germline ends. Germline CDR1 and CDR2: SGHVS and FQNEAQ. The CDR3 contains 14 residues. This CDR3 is CASRPLQGRYEQYF. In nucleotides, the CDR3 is TGTGCCAGCAGGCCACTTCAGGGGAGATACGAGCAGTACTTC. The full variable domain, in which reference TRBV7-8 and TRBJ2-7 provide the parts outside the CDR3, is GAGVSQSPRYKVAKRGQDVALRCDPISGHVSLFWYQQALGQGPEFLTYFQNEAQLDKSGLPSDRFFAERPEGSVSTLKIQRTQQEDSAVYLCASRPLQGRYEQYFGPGTRLTVT.

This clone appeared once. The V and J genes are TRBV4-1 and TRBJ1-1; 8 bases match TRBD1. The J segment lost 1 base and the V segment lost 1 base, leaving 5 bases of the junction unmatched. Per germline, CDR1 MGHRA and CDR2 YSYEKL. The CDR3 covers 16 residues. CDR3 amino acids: CASSQARDRRNTEAFF. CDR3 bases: TGCGCCAGCAGCCAAGCCCGGGACAGGCGGAACACTGAAGCTTTCTTT.

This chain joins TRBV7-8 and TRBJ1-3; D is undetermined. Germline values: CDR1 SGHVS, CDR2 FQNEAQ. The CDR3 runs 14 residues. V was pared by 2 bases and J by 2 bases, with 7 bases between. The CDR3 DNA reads TGTGCCAGCAGCTTACGAGAGACTGGAAACACCATATATTTT. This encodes CASSLRETGNTIYF. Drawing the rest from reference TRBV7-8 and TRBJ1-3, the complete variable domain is GAGVSQSPRYKVAKRGQDVALRCDPISGHVSLFWYQQALGQGPEFLTYFQNEAQLDKSGLPSDRFFAERPEGSVSTLKIQRTQQEDSAVYLCASSLRETGNTIYFGEGSWLTVV.

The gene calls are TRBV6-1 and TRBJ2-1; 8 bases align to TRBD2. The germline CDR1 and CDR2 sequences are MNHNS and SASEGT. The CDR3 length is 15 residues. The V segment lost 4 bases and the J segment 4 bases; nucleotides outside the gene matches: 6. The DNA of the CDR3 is TGTGCCAGCAGTGTCGTAGCGGGGCTTTACAATGAGCAGTTCTTC. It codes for CASSVVAGLYNEQFF.

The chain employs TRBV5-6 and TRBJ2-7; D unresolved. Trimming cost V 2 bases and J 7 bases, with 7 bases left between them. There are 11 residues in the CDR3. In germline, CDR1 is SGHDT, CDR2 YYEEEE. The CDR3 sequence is CASSLLEEQYF. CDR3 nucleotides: TGTGCCAGCAGCTTACTGGAGGAGCAGTACTTC.

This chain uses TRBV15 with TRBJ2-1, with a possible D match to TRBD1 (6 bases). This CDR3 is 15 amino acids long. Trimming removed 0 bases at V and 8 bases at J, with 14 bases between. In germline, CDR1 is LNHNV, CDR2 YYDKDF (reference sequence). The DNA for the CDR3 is TGTGCCACCAGCAGAGATACGGTGACAGGAGATGAGCAGTTCTTC. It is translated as CATSRDTVTGDEQFF. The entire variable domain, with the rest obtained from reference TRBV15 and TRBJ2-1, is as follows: DAMVIQNPRYQVTQFGKPVTLSCSQTLNHNVMYWYQQKSSQAPKLLFHYYDKDFNNEADTPDNFQSRRPNTSFCFLDIRSPGLGDTAMYLCATSRDTVTGDEQFFGPGTRLTVL.

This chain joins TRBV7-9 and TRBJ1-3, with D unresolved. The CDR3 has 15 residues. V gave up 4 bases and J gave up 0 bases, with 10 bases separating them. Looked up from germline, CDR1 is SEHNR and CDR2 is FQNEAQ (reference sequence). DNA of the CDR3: TGTGCCAGCAGCTCTCGTGAGAGCTCTGGAAACACCATATATTTT. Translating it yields CASSSRESSGNTIYF.

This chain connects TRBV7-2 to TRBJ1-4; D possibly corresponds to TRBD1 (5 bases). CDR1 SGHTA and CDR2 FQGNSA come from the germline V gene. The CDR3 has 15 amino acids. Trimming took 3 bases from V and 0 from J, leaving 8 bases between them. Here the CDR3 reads CASSLRGATNEKLFF. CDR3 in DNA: TGTGCCAGCAGCTTGAGGGGCGCAACTAATGAAAAACTGTTTTTT.

The chain's CDR3 is CASSIVGGIGVFDYGYTF. DNA of the CDR3: TGTGCCAGTAGTATTGTTGGAGGGATTGGGGTGTTTGACTATGGCTACACCTTC. V is TRBV19 and J is TRBJ1-2; D ambiguous. Trimming cost V 3 bases and J 3 bases, with 23 bases left between them. This CDR3 spans 18 amino acids. Germline CDR1 and CDR2: LNHDA and SQIVND (reference sequence).

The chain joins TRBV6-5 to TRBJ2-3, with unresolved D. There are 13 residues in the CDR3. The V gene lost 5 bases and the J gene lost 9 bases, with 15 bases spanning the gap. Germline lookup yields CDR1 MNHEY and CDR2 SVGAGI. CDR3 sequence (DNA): TGTGCCAGCAGTCTGAGCACCCGAGGCACGCAGTATTTT. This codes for CASSLSTRGTQYF.

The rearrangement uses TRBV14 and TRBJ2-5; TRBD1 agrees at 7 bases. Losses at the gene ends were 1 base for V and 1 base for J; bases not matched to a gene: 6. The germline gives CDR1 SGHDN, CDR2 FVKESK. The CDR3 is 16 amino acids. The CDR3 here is CASSQGWTGTQETQYF. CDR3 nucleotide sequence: TGTGCCAGCAGCCAAGGATGGACAGGAACCCAAGAGACCCAGTACTTC.

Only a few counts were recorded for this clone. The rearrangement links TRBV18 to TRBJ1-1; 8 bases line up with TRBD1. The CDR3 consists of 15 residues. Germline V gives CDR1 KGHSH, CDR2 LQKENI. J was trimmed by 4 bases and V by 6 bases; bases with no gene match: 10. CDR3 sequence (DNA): TGTGCCAGCTCTCCCGGACAGGGTGGGATCACTGAAGCTTTCTTT. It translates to CASSPGQGGITEAFF.

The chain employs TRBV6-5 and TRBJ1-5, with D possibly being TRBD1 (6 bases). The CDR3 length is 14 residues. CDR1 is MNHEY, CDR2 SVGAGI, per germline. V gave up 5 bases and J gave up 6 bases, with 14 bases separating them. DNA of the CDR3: TGTGCCAGCAGTCGTACCCGGGGGGCTCAGCCCCAGCATTTT. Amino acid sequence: CASSRTRGAQPQHF.

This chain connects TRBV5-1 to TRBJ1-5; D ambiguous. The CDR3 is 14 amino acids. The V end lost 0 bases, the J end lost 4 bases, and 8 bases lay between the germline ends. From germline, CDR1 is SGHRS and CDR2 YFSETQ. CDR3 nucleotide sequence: TGCGCCAGCAGCTTGGACCTGGGTAATCAGCCCCAGCATTTT. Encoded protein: CASSLDLGNQPQHF.

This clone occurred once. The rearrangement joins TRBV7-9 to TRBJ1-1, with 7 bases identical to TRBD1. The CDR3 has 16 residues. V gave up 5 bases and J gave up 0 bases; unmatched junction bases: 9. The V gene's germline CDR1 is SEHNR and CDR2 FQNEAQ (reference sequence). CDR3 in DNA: TGTGCCAGCAGCGAACCGGGACAGCGCATGAACACTGAAGCTTTCTTT. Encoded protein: CASSEPGQRMNTEAFF.

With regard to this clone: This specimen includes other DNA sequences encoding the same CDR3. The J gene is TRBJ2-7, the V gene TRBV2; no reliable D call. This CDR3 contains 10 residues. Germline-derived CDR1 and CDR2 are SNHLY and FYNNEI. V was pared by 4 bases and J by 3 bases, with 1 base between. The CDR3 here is CASSGYEQYF. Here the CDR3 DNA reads TGTGCCAGCAGTGGCTACGAGCAGTACTTC. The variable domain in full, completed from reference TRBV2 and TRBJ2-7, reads EPEVTQTPSHQVTQMGQEVILRCVPISNHLYFYWYRQILGQKVEFLVSFYNNEISEKSEIFDDQFSVERPDGSNFTLKIRSTKLEDSAMYFCASSGYEQYFGPGTRLTVT.

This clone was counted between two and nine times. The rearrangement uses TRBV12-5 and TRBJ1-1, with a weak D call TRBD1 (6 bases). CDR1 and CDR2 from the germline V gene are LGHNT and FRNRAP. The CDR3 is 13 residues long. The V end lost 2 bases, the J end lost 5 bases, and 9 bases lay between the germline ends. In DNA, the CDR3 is TGTGCTAGTGGTTTGACAGGGAGAACTGAAGCTTTCTTT. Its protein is CASGLTGRTEAFF.

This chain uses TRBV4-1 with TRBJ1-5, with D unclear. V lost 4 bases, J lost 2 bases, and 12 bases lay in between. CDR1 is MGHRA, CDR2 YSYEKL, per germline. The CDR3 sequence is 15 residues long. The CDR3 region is CASSLSLHGNQPQHF. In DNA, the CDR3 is TGCGCCAGCAGCCTTTCGCTCCACGGCAATCAGCCCCAGCATTTT.

Here the CDR3 DNA reads TGTGCTAGTGGTTTGGTACCGCCCCCGGGGACAGGGACTAGCTCCTACGAGCAGTACTTC. As protein: CASGLVPPPGTGTSSYEQYF. V is TRBV12-5 and J is TRBJ2-7, with D maybe TRBD1 (9 bases). Trimming left V 0 bases short and J 0 bases short, with 24 bases between. CDR1 is LGHNT and CDR2 is FRNRAP in the germline V gene. CDR3 size: 20 residues.

The CDR3 nucleotides read TGTGCCAGCAGCTTAGGCGGGGGATTCAATCAGCCCCAGCATTTT. It is translated as CASSLGGGFNQPQHF. V is TRBV7-6 and J is TRBJ1-5, with D possibly being TRBD1 (5 bases). The germline V gene has CDR1 SGHVS and CDR2 FNYEAQ. CDR3 length: 15 amino acids. The V end lost 1 base, the J end lost 3 bases, and 10 bases lay between the germline ends.

The CDR3 loop is CSVAGANQPQHF. The DNA for the CDR3 is TGCAGCGTTGCAGGGGCAAATCAGCCCCAGCATTTT. V gene TRBV29-1 combines with J gene TRBJ1-5; weak D call: TRBD1 (6 bases). V lost 4 bases, J lost 4 bases, and 8 bases lay in between. Per the germline V gene, CDR1 is SQVTM and CDR2 is ANQGSEA. This CDR3 has 12 amino acids. The full variable domain, completed using reference TRBV29-1 and TRBJ1-5, is SAVISQKPSRDICQRGTSLTIQCQVDSQVTMMFWYRQQPGQSLTLIATANQGSEATYESGFVIDKFPISRPNLTFSTLTVSNMSPEDSSIYLCSVAGANQPQHFGDGTRLSIL.

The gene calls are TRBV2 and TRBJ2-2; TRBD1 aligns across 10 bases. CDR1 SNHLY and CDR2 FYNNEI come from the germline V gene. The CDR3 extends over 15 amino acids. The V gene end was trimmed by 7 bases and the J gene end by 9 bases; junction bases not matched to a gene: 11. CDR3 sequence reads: CASKTGGTGARELFF. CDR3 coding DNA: TGTGCCAGCAAGACCGGCGGGACAGGGGCGAGGGAGCTGTTTTTT.